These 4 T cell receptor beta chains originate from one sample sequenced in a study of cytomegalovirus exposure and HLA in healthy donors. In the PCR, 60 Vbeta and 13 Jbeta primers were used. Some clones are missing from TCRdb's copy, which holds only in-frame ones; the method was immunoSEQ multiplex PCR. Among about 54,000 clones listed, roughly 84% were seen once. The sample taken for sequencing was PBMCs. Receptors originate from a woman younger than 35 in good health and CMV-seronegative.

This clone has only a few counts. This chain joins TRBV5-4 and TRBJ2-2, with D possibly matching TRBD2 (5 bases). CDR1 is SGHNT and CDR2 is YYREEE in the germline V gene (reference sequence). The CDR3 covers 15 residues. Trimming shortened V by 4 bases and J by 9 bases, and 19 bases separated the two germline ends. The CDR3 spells CASSLPRESGRELFF. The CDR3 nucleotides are TGTGCCAGCAGCCTACCCCGGGAATCGGGGAGGGAGCTGTTTTTT.

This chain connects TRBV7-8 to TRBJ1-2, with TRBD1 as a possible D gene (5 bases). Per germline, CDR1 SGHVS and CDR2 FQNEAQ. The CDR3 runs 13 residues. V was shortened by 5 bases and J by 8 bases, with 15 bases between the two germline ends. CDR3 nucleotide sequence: TGTGCCAGCAGCCCCGAACACCAGGGAGGCTACACCTTC. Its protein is CASSPEHQGGYTF.

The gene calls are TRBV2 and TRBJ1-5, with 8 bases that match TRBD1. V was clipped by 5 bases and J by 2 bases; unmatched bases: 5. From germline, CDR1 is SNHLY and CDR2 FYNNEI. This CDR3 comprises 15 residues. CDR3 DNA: TGTGCCAGCAGTCAGGACAGGGTGGGCAATCAGCCCCAGCATTTT. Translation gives CASSQDRVGNQPQHF.

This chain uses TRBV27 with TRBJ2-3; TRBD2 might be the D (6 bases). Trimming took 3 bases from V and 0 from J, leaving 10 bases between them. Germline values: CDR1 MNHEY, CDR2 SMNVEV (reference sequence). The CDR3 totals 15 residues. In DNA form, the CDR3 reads TGTGCCAGCAGTTTCGGCGGGGCTAGCACAGATACGCAGTATTTT. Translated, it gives CASSFGGASTDTQYF.